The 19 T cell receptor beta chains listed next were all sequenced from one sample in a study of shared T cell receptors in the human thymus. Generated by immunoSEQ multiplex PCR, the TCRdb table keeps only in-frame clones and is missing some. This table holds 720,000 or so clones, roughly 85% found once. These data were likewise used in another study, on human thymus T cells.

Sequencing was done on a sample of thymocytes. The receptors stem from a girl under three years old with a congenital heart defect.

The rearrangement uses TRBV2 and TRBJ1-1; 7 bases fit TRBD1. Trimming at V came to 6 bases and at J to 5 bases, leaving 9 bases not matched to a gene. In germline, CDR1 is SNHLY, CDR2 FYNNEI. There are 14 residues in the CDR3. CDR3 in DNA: TGTGCCAGCAGGACAGGGTGGGGGTATACTGAAGCTTTCTTT. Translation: CASRTGWGYTEAFF.

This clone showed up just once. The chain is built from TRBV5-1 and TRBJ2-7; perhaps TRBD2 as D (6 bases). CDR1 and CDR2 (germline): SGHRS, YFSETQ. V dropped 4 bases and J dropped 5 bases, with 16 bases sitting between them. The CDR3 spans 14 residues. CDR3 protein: CASSSGGSEDEQYF. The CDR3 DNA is TGCGCCAGCAGCAGTGGAGGGTCAGAGGACGAGCAGTACTTC.

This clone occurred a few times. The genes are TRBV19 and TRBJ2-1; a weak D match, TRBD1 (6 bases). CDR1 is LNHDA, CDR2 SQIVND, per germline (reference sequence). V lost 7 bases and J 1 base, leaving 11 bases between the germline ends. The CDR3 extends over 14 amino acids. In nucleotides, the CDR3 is TGTGCCAGTACTAAGACAGGATCCTACAATGAGCAGTTCTTC. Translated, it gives CASTKTGSYNEQFF. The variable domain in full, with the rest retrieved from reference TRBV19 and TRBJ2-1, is DGGITQSPKYLFRKEGQNVTLSCEQNLNHDAMYWYRQDPGQGLRLIYYSQIVNDFQKGDIAEGYSVSREKKESFPLTVTSAQKNPTAFYLCASTKTGSYNEQFFGPGTRLTVL.

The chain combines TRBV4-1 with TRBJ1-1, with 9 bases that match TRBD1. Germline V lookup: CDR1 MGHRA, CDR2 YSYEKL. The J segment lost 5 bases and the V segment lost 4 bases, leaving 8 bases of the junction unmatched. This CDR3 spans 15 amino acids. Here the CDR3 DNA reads TGCGCCAGCAGCCCACGGACAGGGGTTAGGACTGAAGCTTTCTTT. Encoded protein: CASSPRTGVRTEAFF.

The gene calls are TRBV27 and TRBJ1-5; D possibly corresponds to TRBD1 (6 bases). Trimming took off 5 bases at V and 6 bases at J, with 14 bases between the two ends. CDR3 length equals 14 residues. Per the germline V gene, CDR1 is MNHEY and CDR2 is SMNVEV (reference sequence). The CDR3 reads CASSTTGFGQPQHF. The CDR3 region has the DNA TGTGCCAGCAGTACCACAGGGTTCGGTCAGCCCCAGCATTTT.

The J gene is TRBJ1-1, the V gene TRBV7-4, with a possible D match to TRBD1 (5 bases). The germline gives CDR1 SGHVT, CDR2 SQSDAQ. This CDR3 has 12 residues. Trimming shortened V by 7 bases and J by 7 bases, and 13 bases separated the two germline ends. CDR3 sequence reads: CASTEKGREAFF. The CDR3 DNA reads TGTGCCAGCACCGAAAAGGGGCGTGAAGCTTTCTTT.

CDR3 sequence reads: CASTLLAGGYNEQFF. DNA for the CDR3: TGTGCCAGTACCCTACTAGCGGGGGGATACAATGAGCAGTTCTTC. The V and J genes are TRBV19 and TRBJ2-1; 12 positions agree with TRBD2. Germline CDR1 LNHDA, CDR2 SQIVND (reference sequence). The CDR3 has 15 residues. J lost 4 bases, V lost 7 bases, and 5 bases had no gene match.

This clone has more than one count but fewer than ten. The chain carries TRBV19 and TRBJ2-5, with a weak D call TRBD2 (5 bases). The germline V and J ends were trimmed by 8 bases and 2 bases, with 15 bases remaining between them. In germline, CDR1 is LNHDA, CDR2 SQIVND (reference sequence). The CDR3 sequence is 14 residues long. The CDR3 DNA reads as TGTGCCAGTGCAAAAACTAGACAACAAGAGACCCAGTACTTC. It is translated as CASAKTRQQETQYF.

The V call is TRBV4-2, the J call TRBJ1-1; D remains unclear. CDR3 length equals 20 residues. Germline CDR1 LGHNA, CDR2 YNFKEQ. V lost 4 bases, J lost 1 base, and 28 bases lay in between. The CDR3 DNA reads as TGTGCCAGCAGCCCCCCCCGGAACAGTAGAATCGAAGGTACGAACACTGAAGCTTTCTTT. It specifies CASSPPRNSRIEGTNTEAFF.

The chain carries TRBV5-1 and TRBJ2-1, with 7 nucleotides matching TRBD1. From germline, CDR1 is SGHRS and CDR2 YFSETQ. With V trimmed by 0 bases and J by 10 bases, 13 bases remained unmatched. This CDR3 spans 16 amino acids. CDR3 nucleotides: TGCGCCAGCAGCTTGGGGGAGAGACAGGGTGTAAGCGAGCAGTTCTTC. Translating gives CASSLGERQGVSEQFF.

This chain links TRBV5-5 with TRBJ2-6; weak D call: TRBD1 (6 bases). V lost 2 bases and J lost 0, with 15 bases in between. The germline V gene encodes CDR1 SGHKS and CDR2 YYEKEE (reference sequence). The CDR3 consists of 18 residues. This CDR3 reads CASSFGQTGRSGANVLTF. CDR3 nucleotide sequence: TGTGCCAGCAGCTTCGGACAGACCGGACGCTCTGGGGCCAACGTCCTGACTTTC.

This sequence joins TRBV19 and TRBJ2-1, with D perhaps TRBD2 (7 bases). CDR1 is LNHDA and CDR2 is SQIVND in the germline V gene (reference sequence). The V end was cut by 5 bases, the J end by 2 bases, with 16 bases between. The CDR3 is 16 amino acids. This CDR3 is CASSYPEGGTYNEQFF. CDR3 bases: TGTGCCAGTAGTTACCCAGAGGGGGGGACCTACAATGAGCAGTTCTTC.

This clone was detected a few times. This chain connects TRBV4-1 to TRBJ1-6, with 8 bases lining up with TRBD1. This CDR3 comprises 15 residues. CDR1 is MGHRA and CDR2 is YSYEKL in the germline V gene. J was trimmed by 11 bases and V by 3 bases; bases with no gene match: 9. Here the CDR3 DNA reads TGCGCCAGCAGCCAGCTCGACAGGGGAGGTCCACCCCTCCACTTT. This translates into CASSQLDRGGPPLHF.

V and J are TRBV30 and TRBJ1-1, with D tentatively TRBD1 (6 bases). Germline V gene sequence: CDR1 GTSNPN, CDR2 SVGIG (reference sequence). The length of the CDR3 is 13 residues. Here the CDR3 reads CGTEGRMNTEAFF. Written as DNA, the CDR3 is TGTGGGACAGAAGGAAGAATGAACACTGAAGCTTTCTTT.

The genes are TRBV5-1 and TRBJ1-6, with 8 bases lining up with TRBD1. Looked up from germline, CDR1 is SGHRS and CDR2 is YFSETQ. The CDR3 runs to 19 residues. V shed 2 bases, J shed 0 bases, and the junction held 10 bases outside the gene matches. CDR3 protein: CASSLCHRGNSSYNSPLHF. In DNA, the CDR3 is TGCGCCAGCAGCTTATGTCACAGGGGGAATAGCTCCTATAATTCACCCCTCCACTTT.

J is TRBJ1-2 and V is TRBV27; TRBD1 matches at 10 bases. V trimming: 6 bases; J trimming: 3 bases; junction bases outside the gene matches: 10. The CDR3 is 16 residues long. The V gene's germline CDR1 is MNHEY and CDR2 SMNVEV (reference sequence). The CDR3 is CASRETGGLGDYGYTF. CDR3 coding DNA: TGTGCCAGCAGGGAGACAGGGGGCTTGGGGGACTATGGCTACACCTTC.

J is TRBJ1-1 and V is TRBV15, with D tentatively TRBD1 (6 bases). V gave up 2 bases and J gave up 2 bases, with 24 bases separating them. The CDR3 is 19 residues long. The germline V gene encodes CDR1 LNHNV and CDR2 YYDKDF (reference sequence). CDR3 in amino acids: CATSRLVDRRIRANTEAFF. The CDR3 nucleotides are TGTGCCACCAGCAGATTAGTAGACAGGAGAATTAGGGCTAACACTGAAGCTTTCTTT.

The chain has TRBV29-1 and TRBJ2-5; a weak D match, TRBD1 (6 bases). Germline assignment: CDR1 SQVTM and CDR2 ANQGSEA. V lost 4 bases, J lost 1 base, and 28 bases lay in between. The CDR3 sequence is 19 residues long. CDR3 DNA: TGCAGCGTTGTACCCCCCCAGCTCCCCTCAGTGGACAGCCAAGAGACCCAGTACTTC. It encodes CSVVPPQLPSVDSQETQYF.

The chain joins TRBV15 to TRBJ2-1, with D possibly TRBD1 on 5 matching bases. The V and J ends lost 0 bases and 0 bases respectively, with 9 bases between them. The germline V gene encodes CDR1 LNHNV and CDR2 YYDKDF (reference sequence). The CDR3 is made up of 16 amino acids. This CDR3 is CATSREQATSYNEQFF. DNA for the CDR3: TGTGCCACCAGCAGAGAACAGGCGACCTCCTACAATGAGCAGTTCTTC.